Presented here are 30 T cell receptor beta chains from one specimen sequenced in a study of blood T cell repertoires in COVID-19. Clones were sequenced by immunoSEQ multiplex PCR, and TCRdb holds only the in-frame ones, with some missing. The data show some 68,000 clones, about 92% seen once. The sample comprised peripheral blood. All receptors come from a man aged 50 to 60 with COVID-19, enrolled during active disease.

This chain links TRBV6-2 or TRBV6-3 with TRBJ2-2; maybe TRBD2 (6 bases). CDR3 length: 15 residues. The germline CDR1 and CDR2 sequences are MNHEY and SVGEGT. The V gene lost 5 bases and the J gene lost 5 bases, with 15 bases spanning the gap. This CDR3 is CASSTSSARTGELFF. DNA for the CDR3: TGTGCCAGCAGTACTTCTAGCGCGAGGACCGGGGAGCTGTTTTTT.

This rearrangement joins TRBV6-5 to TRBJ2-1, with TRBD1 identical over 12 bases. The junction had 7 bases not matched to a gene; V was cut back by 4 bases and J by 6 bases. CDR3 size: 16 residues. The germline V gene has CDR1 MNHEY and CDR2 SVGAGI. The CDR3 sequence is CASSWAGTGGPNEQFF. The CDR3 nucleotides are TGTGCCAGCAGTTGGGCGGGGACAGGGGGCCCCAATGAGCAGTTCTTC.

The chain recombines TRBV5-6 with TRBJ1-2; the match to TRBD1 covers 12 bases. Germline values: CDR1 SGHDT, CDR2 YYEEEE. CDR3 length: 17 amino acids. The ends lost 4 bases at V and 4 bases at J; junction bases unmatched: 11. CDR3 nucleotide sequence: TGTGCCAGCAGCCCCTTCACGGGGACAGGGGGCGTCTATGGCTACACCTTC. Translated: CASSPFTGTGGVYGYTF.

The J gene is TRBJ2-5, the V gene TRBV5-1, with 11 positions matching TRBD2. CDR3 length: 17 amino acids. V lost 0 bases, J lost 5 bases, and 9 bases stayed unmatched. Germline CDR1 SGHRS, CDR2 YFSETQ. The CDR3: CASSLEDLAGGGETQYF. As DNA, the CDR3 is TGCGCCAGCAGCTTGGAAGATCTAGCGGGAGGAGGCGAGACCCAGTACTTC.

This rearrangement joins TRBV4-1 to TRBJ2-3; D gene uncertain. The CDR3 consists of 13 residues. Germline lookup yields CDR1 MGHRA and CDR2 YSYEKL. Trimming left V 1 base short and J 6 bases short, with 8 bases between. The CDR3 protein is CASSQGLLDTQYF. The DNA of the CDR3 is TGCGCCAGCAGCCAAGGGCTCTTGGATACGCAGTATTTT.

V and J are TRBV6-5 and TRBJ1-1; weak D call: TRBD1 (5 bases). V lost 0 bases and J 5 bases, leaving 13 bases between the germline ends. The CDR3 has 15 amino acids. Looked up from germline, CDR1 is MNHEY and CDR2 is SVGAGI. The CDR3 nucleotides read TGTGCCAGCAGTTACTCAGGGGAGGAGACGACTGAAGCTTTCTTT. It specifies CASSYSGEETTEAFF.

CDR3 amino acids: CAIRGTGETHGYTF. Written as DNA, the CDR3 is TGTGCCATCAGGGGGACAGGGGAAACGCATGGCTACACCTTC. This chain links TRBV10-3 with TRBJ1-2; 10 nucleotides align to TRBD1. With V trimmed by 6 bases and J by 6 bases, 7 bases remained unmatched. There are 14 residues in the CDR3. CDR1 and CDR2 (germline): ENHRY, SYGVKD.

The chain couples TRBV10-3 to TRBJ1-3; D ambiguous. The length of the CDR3 is 13 residues. V lost 7 bases, J lost 4 bases, and 11 bases lay in between. Germline V CDR1 and CDR2: ENHRY, SYGVKD. CDR3 DNA: TGTGCCATCACTGCAGGTTCGGGAAACACCATATATTTT. As protein: CAITAGSGNTIYF.

The rearrangement joins TRBV25-1 to TRBJ2-7, with a possible D match to TRBD2 (5 bases). Germline V gene sequence: CDR1 MGHDK, CDR2 SYGVNS. There are 15 residues in the CDR3. The ends were cut back, 4 bases at V and 5 bases at J, with 18 bases in the middle. This chain's CDR3 is CASSGRGGGGDEQYF. Written as DNA, the CDR3 is TGTGCCAGCAGTGGCCGAGGAGGCGGCGGTGACGAGCAGTACTTC.

Only one count was recorded for this clone. V gene TRBV27 combines with J gene TRBJ2-1; 7 bases match TRBD2. The V and J ends lost 5 bases and 0 bases, in that order; junction bases with no gene match: 10. This CDR3 is 17 amino acids long. Germline lookup yields CDR1 MNHEY and CDR2 SMNVEV (reference sequence). CDR3 region: CASSKREGSRSYNEQFF. The DNA for the CDR3 is TGTGCCAGCAGTAAAAGGGAGGGGAGCCGCTCCTACAATGAGCAGTTCTTC.

This clone was observed a handful of times. The rearrangement links TRBV10-3 to TRBJ1-1; TRBD1 matches 7 bases. The junction had 9 bases not matched to a gene; V was cut back by 10 bases and J by 4 bases. Germline CDR1 and CDR2: ENHRY and SYGVKD. CDR3 length equals 13 residues. The CDR3: CASNAQGSTEAFF. The CDR3 coding sequence is TGTGCCAGTAACGCACAGGGGAGCACTGAAGCTTTCTTT.

The chain uses TRBV3-1 (or the pseudogene TRBV3-2) and TRBJ1-5; tentatively, D is TRBD1 (5 bases). Per the germline V gene, CDR1 is LGHDT and CDR2 is YNNKEL (reference sequence). Trimming took off 0 bases at V and 6 bases at J, with 15 bases between the two ends. The CDR3 length is 16 residues. The CDR3, as DNA: TGTGCCAGCAGCCAAGATATTGGGGCCAACGCTCAGCCCCAGCATTTT. It specifies CASSQDIGANAQPQHF.

The J gene is TRBJ2-2, the V gene TRBV6-5; TRBD2 aligns across 7 bases. The ends lost 2 bases at V and 2 bases at J; junction bases unmatched: 2. This CDR3 has 15 residues. The germline CDR1 and CDR2 sequences are MNHEY and SVGAGI. CDR3 in amino acids: CASSYASGNTGELFF. DNA for the CDR3: TGTGCCAGCAGTTACGCTAGCGGAAACACCGGGGAGCTGTTTTTT.

The chain uses TRBV6-5 and TRBJ1-5; a weak D match, TRBD1 (6 bases). The V gene lost 6 bases and the J gene lost 3 bases, with 12 bases spanning the gap. The CDR3 is 14 amino acids. Germline CDR1 MNHEY, CDR2 SVGAGI. CDR3 sequence (DNA): TGTGCCAGCAGCTTCCGGGACAACAATCAGCCCCAGCATTTT. This sequence encodes CASSFRDNNQPQHF.

The chain links TRBV11-3 to TRBJ1-5, with a weak D call TRBD1 (5 bases). Looked up from germline, CDR1 is SGHNT and CDR2 is YENEEA. The CDR3 covers 14 residues. Trimming left V 9 bases short and J 3 bases short, with 15 bases between. The CDR3 sequence: CASRFRGVNQPQHF. CDR3 in DNA: TGTGCCAGTCGGTTTCGGGGGGTCAATCAGCCCCAGCATTTT.

This chain joins TRBV27 and TRBJ1-2, with D tentatively TRBD1 (5 bases). Trimming took 8 bases from V and 5 from J, leaving 12 bases between them. Per germline, CDR1 MNHEY and CDR2 SMNVEV (reference sequence). CDR3 length equals 12 residues. In DNA form, the CDR3 reads TGTGCCAGCGCTACAGGAAATTATGGCTACACCTTC. Its protein product is CASATGNYGYTF.

The chain carries TRBV3-1 (or the pseudogene TRBV3-2) and TRBJ2-4, with D possibly being TRBD2 (5 bases). Germline CDR1 reads LGHDT; CDR2 reads YNNKEL (reference sequence). The V gene lost 2 bases and the J gene lost 8 bases, with 10 bases spanning the gap. The CDR3 loop spans 13 amino acids. CDR3 protein: CASSQRDGDIQYF. The CDR3 DNA is TGTGCCAGCAGCCAACGGGATGGGGACATTCAGTACTTC.

The rearrangement links TRBV21-1 to TRBJ2-2; the table's D call TRBD1 went unverified against the DNA. TRBV21-1 counts as a pseudogene. This CDR3 is built from 20 residues. This CDR3 reads CASNLTTGEGSGPNTGELFF. The CDR3 nucleotides are TGTGCCAGCAACCTAACGACAGGGGAAGGCTCGGGCCCGAACACCGGGGAGCTGTTTTTT.

Comments on this clone: The germline gene is not matched at one end of the junction; a read error may be the cause. This rearrangement joins TRBV7-7 to TRBJ2-5, with 9 bases aligning to TRBD2. Germline V gene sequence: CDR1 SSHAT, CDR2 FNYEAQ (reference sequence). There are 15 residues in the CDR3. CDR3 DNA sequence: TGTGCTAGCAGCTTAGCGGGGGAGGTCAGGGAGACCCAGTACTTC. As protein: CASSLAGEVRETQYF.

The chain has TRBV2 and TRBJ2-7, with TRBD1 matching over 9 bases. V shed 4 bases, J shed 5 bases, and the junction held 6 bases outside the gene matches. Germline V CDR1 and CDR2: SNHLY, FYNNEI. CDR3 length: 14 residues. This chain's CDR3 is CASSVAGTGNEQYF. The CDR3 DNA follows: TGTGCCAGCAGTGTCGCCGGGACAGGGAACGAGCAGTACTTC.

This chain joins TRBV6-1 and TRBJ2-2, with D possibly TRBD2 on 5 matching bases. The CDR3 runs 13 residues. Germline loops: CDR1 MNHNS, CDR2 SASEGT. Between the trimmed V and J ends, which lost 3 bases and 7 bases, there was a span of 9 bases. CDR3 amino acids: CASSDRGGGELFF. The CDR3 DNA reads TGTGCCAGCAGTGATCGGGGTGGCGGGGAGCTGTTTTTT.

This chain links TRBV9 with TRBJ2-1; the D gene is possibly TRBD2 (6 bases). V lost 0 bases to trimming and J lost 1 base, with 11 bases between them. Germline-derived CDR1 and CDR2 are SGDLS and YYNGEE. The CDR3 runs to 16 residues. The CDR3 here is CASSVVGAGSYNEQFF. The CDR3, as DNA: TGTGCCAGCAGCGTAGTAGGGGCGGGGTCCTACAATGAGCAGTTCTTC.

J is TRBJ2-7 and V is TRBV2, with D possibly matching TRBD1 (7 bases). Germline loops: CDR1 SNHLY, CDR2 FYNNEI. The CDR3 sequence is 13 residues long. V was shortened by 8 bases and J by 7 bases, with 18 bases between the two germline ends. This CDR3 reads CASRGRGVEEQYF. DNA of the CDR3: TGTGCCAGCCGAGGCAGGGGGGTAGAGGAGCAGTACTTC.

The CDR3 nucleotides are TGTGCCAGCAGCCTGACCCCACAGGGTCGCCAAGAGACCCAGTACTTC. This gives the protein CASSLTPQGRQETQYF. The chain joins TRBV9 to TRBJ2-5, with D perhaps TRBD1 (6 bases). Germline values: CDR1 SGDLS, CDR2 YYNGEE. Trimming shortened V by 4 bases and J by 1 base, and 17 bases separated the two germline ends. This CDR3 spans 16 amino acids.

The CDR3 is CAWSIRTGTYTF. For the CDR3, the DNA is TGTGCCTGGAGCATACGGACAGGGACCTACACCTTC. The chain has TRBV30 and TRBJ1-2; the match to TRBD1 covers 8 bases. This CDR3 region has 12 residues. Trimming cost V 3 bases and J 10 bases; bases outside gene matches: 7. Germline-derived CDR1 and CDR2 are GTSNPN and SVGIG (reference sequence).

J is TRBJ2-1 and V is TRBV6-6; 13 bases align to TRBD2. The CDR3 extends over 17 amino acids. Germline V CDR1 and CDR2: MNHNY, SVGAGI (reference sequence). The J segment lost 5 bases and the V segment lost 8 bases, leaving 12 bases of the junction unmatched. CDR3 DNA: TGTGCCAGCGGTCCAGGACTAGCGGGAGTAAGGGACAATGAGCAGTTCTTC. Translation: CASGPGLAGVRDNEQFF.

This clone was found once. The chain has TRBV5-6 and TRBJ1-1, with 8 nucleotides matching TRBD1. CDR1 is SGHDT and CDR2 is YYEEEE in the germline V gene. The V and J ends lost 4 bases and 1 base, in that order; junction bases with no gene match: 6. The CDR3 has 15 amino acids. CDR3 sequence reads: CASSDPGQGNTEAFF. The CDR3, as DNA: TGTGCCAGCAGCGACCCCGGACAGGGGAACACTGAAGCTTTCTTT.

This clone was recorded once. CDR3 DNA: TGTGCCAGCAGCCTGGGGGCTTCCTATAATTCACCCCTCCACTTT. Translated: CASSLGASYNSPLHF. The chain recombines TRBV6-5 with TRBJ1-6, with D perhaps matching TRBD1 (6 bases). Germline loops: CDR1 MNHEY, CDR2 SVGAGI. Deletions cut 6 bases from V and 1 base from J, with 10 bases between. CDR3 length: 15 residues.

This clone was recorded once. This chain links TRBV18 with TRBJ2-5; D is possibly TRBD1 (5 bases). The V end was cut by 1 base, the J end by 4 bases, with 13 bases between. Germline CDR1 KGHSH, CDR2 LQKENI. The CDR3 is made up of 15 amino acids. DNA for the CDR3: TGTGCCAGCTCACCACGGGGCCGGGCCCGAGAGACCCAGTACTTC. Translated, it gives CASSPRGRARETQYF.

V gene TRBV7-2 combines with J gene TRBJ2-7; 10 nucleotides align to TRBD2. V was pared by 4 bases and J by 2 bases, with 8 bases of the junction left unmatched. Germline CDR1 is SGHTA and CDR2 is FQGNSA. The CDR3 covers 16 residues. The CDR3 coding sequence is TGTGCCAGCAGCTCACGACTAGCGGGTCCTCCCTACGAGCAGTACTTC. Translated: CASSSRLAGPPYEQYF.